Listed below are T cell receptor beta chains from one sample, sequenced in a study of blood T cell repertoires in COVID-19. Libraries were prepared by immunoSEQ multiplex PCR; TCRdb keeps only in-frame clonotypes and omits some of them. The table lists under 150,000 clones, under 90% of them singletons. The sample comprised PBMCs or T cells enriched from blood (not recorded which). The receptors derive from a man aged 35 to 55 with acute COVID-19. Each CDR3 is given with its conserved first and last residue. The D gene is left open where the match is weak. Not every row has a clone size; where given, it reads once, few, many or a size class.

D,V,J,size,length,DNA,CDR3
TRBD2,TRBV6-4,TRBJ2-1,NA,13,TGTGCCAGCAGCGAGGGGACTAGCGGGAGAAAGTTCTTC,CASSEGTSGRKFF
NA,TRBV6-8,TRBJ1-2,NA,11,TGTGCCAGCAGGGAGGAGGGGGGGGACACCTTC,CASREEGGDTF
TRBD2,TRBV5-6,TRBJ2-3,NA,15,TGTGCCAGCAGCTTGAGCGGGGGGGCCGCAGATACGCAGTATTTT,CASSLSGGAADTQYF
NA,TRBV21-1,TRBJ1-1,once,16,TGTGCCAGCAGCCTCCATGGGGGACAAGTGAACACTGAAGCTTTCTTT,CASSLHGGQVNTEAFF
NA,TRBV7-9,TRBJ2-2,NA,16,TGTGCCAGCAGCCGAACGTCGGTAGCCCCCACCGGGGAGCTGTTTTTT,CASSRTSVAPTGELFF
NA,TRBV7-9,TRBJ2-5,NA,14,TGTGCCAGCAGCCGGTTCACCTCCGGAGAGACCCAGTACTTC,CASSRFTSGETQYF
NA,TRBV29-1,TRBJ2-1,NA,12,TGCAGCGTTGAAGTAGGCGGGACTGAGCAGTTCTTC,CSVEVGGTEQFF
TRBD2,TRBV20-1,TRBJ2-2,NA,21,TGCAGTGCTAGTGCCCTAGCCCCGGGACTAGCGGGGGGGCCAGAAGTCGGGGAGCTGTTTTTT,CSASALAPGLAGGPEVGELFF
NA,TRBV5-1,TRBJ1-4,NA,16,TGCGCCAGCAGCTTGGAGGGGGGGCGGACTAATGAAAAACTGTTTTTT,CASSLEGGRTNEKLFF
NA,TRBV28,TRBJ2-7,NA,13,TGTGCCAGCTGGCAGGGGACAATATACGAGCAGTACTTC,CASWQGTIYEQYF